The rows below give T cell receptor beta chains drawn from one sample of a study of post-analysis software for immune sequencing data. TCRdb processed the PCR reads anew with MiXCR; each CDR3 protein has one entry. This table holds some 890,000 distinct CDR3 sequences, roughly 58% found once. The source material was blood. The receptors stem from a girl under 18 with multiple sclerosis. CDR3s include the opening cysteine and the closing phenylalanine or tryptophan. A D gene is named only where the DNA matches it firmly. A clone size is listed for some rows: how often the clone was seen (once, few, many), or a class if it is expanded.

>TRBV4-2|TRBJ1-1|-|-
TGTGCCAGCAGCCAAGGGATGGGTGGGCGATCGATGAACACTGAAGCTTTCTTT
CASSQGMGGRSMNTEAFF
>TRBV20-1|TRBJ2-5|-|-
TGCAGTGCTAGTCCTCGCGCCGGAGGGGAGACCCAGTACTTC
CSASPRAGGETQYF
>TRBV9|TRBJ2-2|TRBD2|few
TGTGCCAGCAGCGTAGAAGGGAGGGACACCGGGGAGCTGTTTTTT
CASSVEGRDTGELFF
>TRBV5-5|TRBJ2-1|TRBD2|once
TGTGCCAGCAGCTTTCTAGCGGGGGGCAGTGAGCAGTTCTTC
CASSFLAGGSEQFF
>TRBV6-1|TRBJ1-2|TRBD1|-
TGTGCCAGCGGCGGGGACAGGGGGCGCTTCTATGGCTACACCTTC
CASGGDRGRFYGYTF
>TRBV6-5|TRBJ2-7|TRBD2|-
TGTGCCAGCAGTTACTCGATAGAAGCAATAGCGGGAGTCGCCTACGAGCAGTACTTC
CASSYSIEAIAGVAYEQYF
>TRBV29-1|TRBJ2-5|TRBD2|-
TGCAGCGTTGTTGATAGCGGGGGGCTCCAAGAGACCCAGTACTTC
CSVVDSGGLQETQYF
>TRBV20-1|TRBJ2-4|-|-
TGCAGTGCCGACCGACTAGAGGGGGGAAACATTCAGTACTTC
CSADRLEGGNIQYF
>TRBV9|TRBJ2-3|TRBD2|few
TGTGCCAGCAGCGTAGAAGGACTAGCGGGAGCAAGTACGCAGTATTTT
CASSVEGLAGASTQYF
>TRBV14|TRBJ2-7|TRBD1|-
TGTGCCAGCAAGGGGGCAGTAATCTACGAGCAGTACTTC
CASKGAVIYEQYF
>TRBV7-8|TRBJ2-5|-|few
TGTGCCAGCAGCTTAGTACGGGCTCGCACTCCGGGGGACCAGTACTTC
CASSLVRARTPGDQYF
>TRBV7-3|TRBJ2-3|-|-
TGTGCCAGCAGCTTAAGGAAGGGCGCAGATACGCAGTATTTT
CASSLRKGADTQYF
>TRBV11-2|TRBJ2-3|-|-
TGTGCCAGCAGCGGAGCCGGGGCCCTCCTCCGAACAGATACGCAGTATTTT
CASSGAGALLRTDTQYF
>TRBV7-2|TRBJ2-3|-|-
TGTGCCAGCACCCTAACTAACAGAAACACAGATACGCAGTATTTT
CASTLTNRNTDTQYF
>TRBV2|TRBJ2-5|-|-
TGTGCCACGGACAGAGACGCGGGAAAGCAGTACTTC
CATDRDAGKQYF
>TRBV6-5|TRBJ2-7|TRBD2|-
TGTGCCAGCAGCCCGGCGGGGGGACTGTCCTACGAGCAGTACTTC
CASSPAGGLSYEQYF
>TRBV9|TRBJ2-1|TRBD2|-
TGTGCCAGCAGCGTAGGCGGGAGGGGGGCCTACAATGAGCAGTTCTTC
CASSVGGRGAYNEQFF
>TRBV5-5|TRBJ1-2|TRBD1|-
TGTGCCAGCAGCTTTACGGACAGGGGGCATGGCTACACCTTC
CASSFTDRGHGYTF
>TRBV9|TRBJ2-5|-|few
TGTGCCAGCAGCGTAGCTGGGCTAGCAAGAGAGACCCAGTACTTC
CASSVAGLARETQYF
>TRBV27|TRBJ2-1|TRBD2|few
TGTGCCAGCAGTTTTAGCGGGAGAGGCAACAATGAGCAGTTCTTC
CASSFSGRGNNEQFF
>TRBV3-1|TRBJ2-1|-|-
TGTGCCAGCAGCCAAGGTCTTGGGAGCACCTACAATGAGCAGTTCTTC
CASSQGLGSTYNEQFF
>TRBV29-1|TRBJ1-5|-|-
TGCAGCGTTGAAGGGGGAAGAGATCAGCCCCAGCATTTT
CSVEGGRDQPQHF
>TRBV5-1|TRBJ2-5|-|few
TGCGCCAGCAGCTCGACGCCGGGGACCCAGTACTTC
CASSSTPGTQYF
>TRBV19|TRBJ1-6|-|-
TGTGCCAGTAGTCGAAGGTCCGGGACCGACGATTCACCCCTCCACTTT
CASSRRSGTDDSPLHF
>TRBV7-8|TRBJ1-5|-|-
TGTGCCAGCAGCTTAGCAGGGATGCCCGGGAATCAGCCCCAGCATTTT
CASSLAGMPGNQPQHF
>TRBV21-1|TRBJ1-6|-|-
TGTGCCAGCACCTTGGGACAGGAGGGGGCTTCACCCCTCCACTTT
CASTLGQEGASPLHF
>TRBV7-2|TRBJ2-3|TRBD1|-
TGTGCCAGCAGCTTGGATCCGGGACAGGTGTATTCAGATACGCAGTATTTT
CASSLDPGQVYSDTQYF
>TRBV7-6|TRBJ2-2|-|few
TGTGCCAGCAGCCGCGGACGGCCTGGCACCGGGGAGCTGTTTTTT
CASSRGRPGTGELFF
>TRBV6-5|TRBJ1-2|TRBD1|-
TGTGCCAGCAGAACAGGGGGCGAGAGCTATGGCTACACCTTC
CASRTGGESYGYTF
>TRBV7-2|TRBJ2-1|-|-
TGTGCCAGCAGCTTACCGGGACTTTCTCTAAGCTCCTACAATGAGCAGTTCTTC
CASSLPGLSLSSYNEQFF
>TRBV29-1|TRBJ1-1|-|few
TGCAGCGTTGAATTTTTAGGGTTACAAGCTTTCTTT
CSVEFLGLQAFF
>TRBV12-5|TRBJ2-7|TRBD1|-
TGTGCTAGTGGGCTCGGACAGGCTTGGGCTGAGCAGTACTTC
CASGLGQAWAEQYF
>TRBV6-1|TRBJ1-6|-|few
TGTGCCAGCAGAAACCGGGACCTAGCACATTTGGGTAATTCACCCCTCCACTTT
CASRNRDLAHLGNSPLHF
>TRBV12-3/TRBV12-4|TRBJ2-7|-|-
TGTGCCAGCAGTTATAACCGGCCCTCCTACGAGCAGTACTTC
CASSYNRPSYEQYF
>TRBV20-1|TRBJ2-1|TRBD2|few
TGCAGTGCACCTAGCGGGTCCTACAATGAGCAGTTCTTC
CSAPSGSYNEQFF
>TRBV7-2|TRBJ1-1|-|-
TGTGCCAGCAGCTTAATGGGGGGGACTACTGAAGCTTTCTTT
CASSLMGGTTEAFF
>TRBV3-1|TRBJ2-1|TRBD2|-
TGTGCCAGCAGCCTCGGACTAGCGGGATCCCACAATGAGCAGTTCTTC
CASSLGLAGSHNEQFF
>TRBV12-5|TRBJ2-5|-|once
TGTGCTAGTGGTTTCGCCCCATTGGAGACCCAGTACTTC
CASGFAPLETQYF